These T cell receptor beta chains were read from a single sample in a study of Ad26.COV2.S vaccination and SARS-CoV-2 variants. Clones were read by immunoSEQ multiplex PCR, and TCRdb kept only the in-frame ones, dropping some. The table shows approximately 460,000 clones, with roughly nine tenths occurring only once. This specimen consisted of peripheral blood, obtained in a trial of Ad26.COV2.S vaccine versus placebo. These receptors were collected from a person between 18 and 65 years old who received the Ad26.COV2.S COVID-19 vaccine or a placebo. Each CDR3 is given with its conserved first and last residue. Fields, in order: J gene, D gene, V gene, clone size, CDR3 DNA, CDR3 protein. A D gene is named only where the DNA matches it firmly. Clone size, where shown, is once, few, many, or a class for clones that have expanded.

j_call: TRBJ2-1
d_call: TRBD2
v_call: TRBV7-6
clone_size: -
cdr3_nt: TGTGCCAGCAGCTTAGTTGGGGGAGGGTCCTACAATGAGCAGTTCTTC
cdr3_aa: CASSLVGGGSYNEQFF

j_call: TRBJ2-3
d_call: -
v_call: TRBV7-8
clone_size: -
cdr3_nt: TGTGCCAGCAGCTTACAGTGGGGCCCTCCGGGAACAGATACGCAGTATTTT
cdr3_aa: CASSLQWGPPGTDTQYF

j_call: TRBJ1-1
d_call: -
v_call: TRBV10-2
clone_size: -
cdr3_nt: TGCGCCAGCAGTGAAACGTCTGAGATAGACACTGAAGCTTTCTTT
cdr3_aa: CASSETSEIDTEAFF

j_call: TRBJ2-1
d_call: -
v_call: TRBV28
clone_size: -
cdr3_nt: TGTGCCAGCAGCCCACCCGGGGGGACAGGCAAGGCGTACAATGAGCAGTTCTTC
cdr3_aa: CASSPPGGTGKAYNEQFF

j_call: TRBJ2-7
d_call: -
v_call: TRBV14
clone_size: -
cdr3_nt: TGTGCCAGCAGCCAAGCGAGGGTTGCCGAGCAGTACTTC
cdr3_aa: CASSQARVAEQYF

j_call: TRBJ2-1
d_call: -
v_call: TRBV7-8
clone_size: -
cdr3_nt: TGTGCCAGCACCCGGTGGAAAAGCTCCTACAATGAGCAGTTCTTC
cdr3_aa: CASTRWKSSYNEQFF

j_call: TRBJ1-3
d_call: -
v_call: TRBV9
clone_size: -
cdr3_nt: TGTGCCAGCAGCCCGAGAGTCTCTGGAAACACCATATATTTT
cdr3_aa: CASSPRVSGNTIYF

j_call: TRBJ1-4
d_call: -
v_call: TRBV7-2
clone_size: -
cdr3_nt: TGTGCCAGCAGCTTAAATGCATTAACGCGCGAAAAACTGTTTTTT
cdr3_aa: CASSLNALTREKLFF

j_call: TRBJ2-4
d_call: -
v_call: TRBV28
clone_size: -
cdr3_nt: TGTGCCAGCAGAGGCGACGGCTTGGGGATTCAGTACTTC
cdr3_aa: CASRGDGLGIQYF

j_call: TRBJ2-7
d_call: -
v_call: TRBV11-1
clone_size: -
cdr3_nt: TGTGCCAGCAGCTTAGCGCAGGTCGGGCAGAGCGAGCAGTACTTC
cdr3_aa: CASSLAQVGQSEQYF

j_call: TRBJ2-2
d_call: TRBD2
v_call: TRBV7-2
clone_size: -
cdr3_nt: TGTGCCAGCAGAACTAGCGGGAGTCGAACCGGGGAGCTGTTTTTT
cdr3_aa: CASRTSGSRTGELFF

j_call: TRBJ2-7
d_call: TRBD1
v_call: TRBV28
clone_size: once
cdr3_nt: TGTGCCAGCAGACCTCGAGGGACAGCCTACGAGCAGTACTTC
cdr3_aa: CASRPRGTAYEQYF

j_call: TRBJ2-7
d_call: -
v_call: TRBV7-9
clone_size: -
cdr3_nt: TGTGCCAGCAGCTTAGGCGCTTCCGCCCCCTACGAGCAGTACTTC
cdr3_aa: CASSLGASAPYEQYF

j_call: TRBJ1-4
d_call: -
v_call: TRBV28
clone_size: -
cdr3_nt: TGTGCCAGCAGCCCAACCTCGGGACCGCTCAATGAAAAACTGTTTTTT
cdr3_aa: CASSPTSGPLNEKLFF

j_call: TRBJ1-3
d_call: -
v_call: TRBV3-1/TRBV3-2
clone_size: -
cdr3_nt: TGTGCCAGCAGCCACATGAGACGGAGCTCCTCTGGAAACACCATATATTTT
cdr3_aa: CASSHMRRSSSGNTIYF

j_call: TRBJ1-6
d_call: -
v_call: TRBV6-5
clone_size: -
cdr3_nt: TGTGCCAGCAGTTGGGGCTTCCAGGAAAAGGGGCCCCTCCACTTT
cdr3_aa: CASSWGFQEKGPLHF

j_call: TRBJ1-1
d_call: -
v_call: TRBV6-5
clone_size: -
cdr3_nt: TGTGCCAGCATACGGGACACAATCAACACTGAAGCTTTCTTT
cdr3_aa: CASIRDTINTEAFF

j_call: TRBJ2-1
d_call: TRBD1
v_call: TRBV19
clone_size: -
cdr3_nt: TGTGCCAGTAGTAGCCGGGACAGGGGATCTTACAATGAGCAGTTCTTC
cdr3_aa: CASSSRDRGSYNEQFF

j_call: TRBJ1-1
d_call: -
v_call: TRBV30
clone_size: -
cdr3_nt: TGTGCCTGGACCTGGAACACTGAAGCTTTCTTT
cdr3_aa: CAWTWNTEAFF

j_call: TRBJ2-7
d_call: -
v_call: TRBV3-1/TRBV3-2
clone_size: once
cdr3_nt: TGTGCCAGCAGCCAAGGAGTCTACGAGCAGTACTTC
cdr3_aa: CASSQGVYEQYF

j_call: TRBJ1-3
d_call: -
v_call: TRBV29-1
clone_size: -
cdr3_nt: TGCAGCGTTGAAGACAATAGCTCTGGAAACACCATATATTTT
cdr3_aa: CSVEDNSSGNTIYF

j_call: TRBJ1-1
d_call: -
v_call: TRBV5-4
clone_size: -
cdr3_nt: TGTGCCAGCATCCGGTGGGGGGCGGACACTGAAGCTTTCTTT
cdr3_aa: CASIRWGADTEAFF

j_call: TRBJ2-1
d_call: TRBD2
v_call: TRBV4-1
clone_size: -
cdr3_nt: TGCGCCAGCAGCCGAACCGGGACCCAAGGGAGGGTTAGCGATGAGCAGTTCTTC
cdr3_aa: CASSRTGTQGRVSDEQFF

j_call: TRBJ1-4
d_call: TRBD1
v_call: TRBV18
clone_size: -
cdr3_nt: TGTGCCAGCTCACCACGACGGACAGGGGGCCCCTCCACAACTAATGAAAAACTGTTTTTT
cdr3_aa: CASSPRRTGGPSTTNEKLFF

j_call: TRBJ2-7
d_call: TRBD2
v_call: TRBV6-2/TRBV6-3
clone_size: -
cdr3_nt: TGTGCCAGCAGTTACTCTCCGACTAGCGGGGGGGGCTACGAGCAGTACTTC
cdr3_aa: CASSYSPTSGGGYEQYF

j_call: TRBJ2-4
d_call: TRBD1
v_call: TRBV18
clone_size: -
cdr3_nt: TGTGCCAGCTCACCGACCGGGACAGAAAACATTCAGTACTTC
cdr3_aa: CASSPTGTENIQYF

j_call: TRBJ2-7
d_call: -
v_call: TRBV9
clone_size: -
cdr3_nt: TGTGCCAGCAGCGTAGCGACCCTTCCCCACGAGCAGTACTTC
cdr3_aa: CASSVATLPHEQYF

j_call: TRBJ2-3
d_call: TRBD2
v_call: TRBV7-8
clone_size: once
cdr3_nt: TGTGCCAGCAGCTTGGGGACTAGCGGGAGGAGTACAGATACGCAGTATTTT
cdr3_aa: CASSLGTSGRSTDTQYF

j_call: TRBJ2-3
d_call: TRBD2
v_call: TRBV6-2/TRBV6-3
clone_size: -
cdr3_nt: TGTGCCAGCAGTTACGGACTACTAGCGGGACGCACAGATACGCAGTATTTT
cdr3_aa: CASSYGLLAGRTDTQYF

j_call: TRBJ2-5
d_call: -
v_call: TRBV5-6
clone_size: -
cdr3_nt: TGTGCCAGCAGCTTGATAGCTTCGGGAGAGACCCAGTACTTC
cdr3_aa: CASSLIASGETQYF

j_call: TRBJ1-2
d_call: -
v_call: TRBV12-3/TRBV12-4
clone_size: -
cdr3_nt: TGTGCCAGCAGTTTAGACGAATCCTATGGCTACACCTTC
cdr3_aa: CASSLDESYGYTF

j_call: TRBJ2-6
d_call: -
v_call: TRBV15
clone_size: -
cdr3_nt: TGTGCCACCAGCAGACAGAAGGATTTCGGGGCCAACGTCCTGACTTTC
cdr3_aa: CATSRQKDFGANVLTF

j_call: TRBJ2-7
d_call: TRBD2
v_call: TRBV4-1
clone_size: few
cdr3_nt: TGCGCCAGCAGCCAAAGATCGGCGACTAGCGGGAGTCAAAACTACGAGCAGTACTTC
cdr3_aa: CASSQRSATSGSQNYEQYF

j_call: TRBJ1-6
d_call: -
v_call: TRBV3-1/TRBV3-2
clone_size: -
cdr3_nt: TGTGCCAGCAGCCAAGGTGGGGTACAGGGACCGAATTCACCCCTCCACTTT
cdr3_aa: CASSQGGVQGPNSPLHF

j_call: TRBJ2-5
d_call: -
v_call: TRBV7-6
clone_size: -
cdr3_nt: TGTGCCAGCAGTACTTATCGGGGACAAGAGACCCAGTACTTC
cdr3_aa: CASSTYRGQETQYF

j_call: TRBJ2-7
d_call: -
v_call: TRBV18
clone_size: -
cdr3_nt: TGTGCCAGCTCACCATTCCAGGGTGAGCAGTACTTC
cdr3_aa: CASSPFQGEQYF

j_call: TRBJ1-4
d_call: -
v_call: TRBV29-1
clone_size: -
cdr3_nt: TGCAGCGTTGGAAGGCAGCGTAATGAAAAACTGTTTTTT
cdr3_aa: CSVGRQRNEKLFF

j_call: TRBJ1-1
d_call: -
v_call: TRBV30
clone_size: -
cdr3_nt: TGTGCCTGCGCACAGTCTATGAACACTGAAGCTTTCTTT
cdr3_aa: CACAQSMNTEAFF

j_call: TRBJ2-1
d_call: -
v_call: TRBV27
clone_size: -
cdr3_nt: TGTGCCAGCCAAAGGGGCGCTTTCCACAATGAGCAGTTCTTC
cdr3_aa: CASQRGAFHNEQFF

j_call: TRBJ2-1
d_call: -
v_call: TRBV14
clone_size: -
cdr3_nt: TGTGCCAGCAGCCAAGCCGGGACCCTGGCTTACAATGAGCAGTTCTTC
cdr3_aa: CASSQAGTLAYNEQFF

j_call: TRBJ1-6
d_call: TRBD1
v_call: TRBV4-1
clone_size: -
cdr3_nt: TGCGCCAGCAGCCAAGGGGACAGGGGCCGTTCACCCCTCCACTTT
cdr3_aa: CASSQGDRGRSPLHF

j_call: TRBJ1-5
d_call: -
v_call: TRBV16
clone_size: -
cdr3_nt: TGTGCCAGCAGCCAATGGTCGGCACCTAAGGGGAAGCCCCAGCATTTT
cdr3_aa: CASSQWSAPKGKPQHF

j_call: TRBJ1-5
d_call: -
v_call: TRBV28
clone_size: few
cdr3_nt: TGTGCCAGCAGTTTTGGGGGGAATCAGCCCCAGCATTTT
cdr3_aa: CASSFGGNQPQHF

j_call: TRBJ1-1
d_call: -
v_call: TRBV27
clone_size: -
cdr3_nt: TGTGCCAGCAGTTCCGGCTCCCTGGTCACTGAAGCTTTCTTT
cdr3_aa: CASSSGSLVTEAFF

j_call: TRBJ1-2
d_call: -
v_call: TRBV5-5
clone_size: -
cdr3_nt: TGTGCCAGCAGCTTGGGAGGGGCGCAGGGCTATGGCTACACCTTC
cdr3_aa: CASSLGGAQGYGYTF

j_call: TRBJ1-4
d_call: -
v_call: TRBV7-8
clone_size: -
cdr3_nt: TGTGCCAGCAGGGGTCAAAATGAAAAACTGTTTTTT
cdr3_aa: CASRGQNEKLFF

j_call: TRBJ2-1
d_call: -
v_call: TRBV18
clone_size: -
cdr3_nt: TGTGCCAGCTCACCCCTCCTAAATGAGCAGTTCTTC
cdr3_aa: CASSPLLNEQFF

j_call: TRBJ2-7
d_call: TRBD2
v_call: TRBV3-1/TRBV3-2
clone_size: -
cdr3_nt: TGTGCCAGCAGCCGGGGACTAGTCTACGAGCAGTACTTC
cdr3_aa: CASSRGLVYEQYF

j_call: TRBJ2-7
d_call: -
v_call: TRBV19
clone_size: -
cdr3_nt: TGTGCCAGTAGTATAGATCCGGCTAGCTCCTACGAGCAGTACTTC
cdr3_aa: CASSIDPASSYEQYF

j_call: TRBJ2-2
d_call: TRBD2
v_call: TRBV19
clone_size: -
cdr3_nt: TGTGCCAGTACCCCGGGACTAGCGGGAGACGGCGCGAACACCGGGGAGCTGTTTTTT
cdr3_aa: CASTPGLAGDGANTGELFF

j_call: TRBJ2-2
d_call: TRBD2
v_call: TRBV9
clone_size: few
cdr3_nt: TGTGCCAGCAGCGTAGCGGGGGGGAAAGCCGGGGAGCTGTTTTTT
cdr3_aa: CASSVAGGKAGELFF

j_call: TRBJ1-3
d_call: TRBD1
v_call: TRBV19
clone_size: -
cdr3_nt: TGTGCCAGTAGAAAACAGGGGGCTGGAAACACCATATATTTT
cdr3_aa: CASRKQGAGNTIYF

j_call: TRBJ1-5
d_call: -
v_call: TRBV19
clone_size: few
cdr3_nt: TGTGCCAGTAGTGACCGGATTAGCAATCAGCCCCAGCATTTT
cdr3_aa: CASSDRISNQPQHF

j_call: TRBJ2-2
d_call: TRBD2
v_call: TRBV7-9
clone_size: -
cdr3_nt: TGTGCCAGCAGCCCTAGCGGGGGCGGCACCGGGGAGCTGTTTTTT
cdr3_aa: CASSPSGGGTGELFF

j_call: TRBJ2-3
d_call: -
v_call: TRBV6-1
clone_size: -
cdr3_nt: TGTGCCAGCAGAGAAGCGGGCCCAGATACGCAGTATTTT
cdr3_aa: CASREAGPDTQYF